This TCR beta chain was identified during a study of cytomegalovirus exposure and HLA in healthy donors. Study-wide results and limits: Several of the most significant clusters appeared linked to common viral pathogens, based on a later analysis. HLA restriction was apparent for most CMV-associated TCR beta chains in a later analysis.

Regarding this clone: What it recognizes is unknown.

The PCR made use of 60 Vbeta and 13 Jbeta primers. Produced via immunoSEQ multiplex PCR; TCRdb's table is partial and in-frame only. In total, the table holds approximately 110,000 clones. The CDR3 has 15 residues. V lost 4 bases to trimming and J lost 4 bases, with 16 bases between them. From germline, CDR1 is MNHEY and CDR2 SMNVEV (reference sequence). Sequenced material: PBMCs. The receptor was derived from a man aged 45-60 years in good health and CMV-seronegative. This rearrangement joins TRBV27 to TRBJ1-2; D may be TRBD1 (6 bases). The CDR3 DNA is TGTGCCAGCAGTTCTCAGGGGATTAATGTCTATGGCTACACCTTC. Amino acids: CASSSQGINVYGYTF.